Shown below are 14 T cell receptor beta chains from a single sample sequenced in a study. One entry per CDR3 protein, called by TCRdb with MiXCR from the 5' RACE reads. In the table there are roughly 42,000 distinct CDR3 sequences, approximately 31% of which are singletons. Sequencing was carried out using tumor-infiltrating memory CD4+ T cells sorted from the breast tumor. Subset noted: memory CD4+ T cells, CD4+CD45RO+CD25-. The source of these receptors is a female donor with breast cancer.

The rearrangement uses TRBV15 and TRBJ2-7; a possible D gene is TRBD1 (6 bases). Trimming removed 1 base at V and 5 bases at J, with 18 bases between. The CDR3 consists of 16 residues. Germline assignment: CDR1 LNHNV and CDR2 YYDKDF (reference sequence). The CDR3 loop reads CATSRVLTGSKNEQYF. CDR3 DNA sequence: TGTGCCACCAGCAGAGTCCTAACAGGGTCGAAAAACGAGCAGTACTTC.

This clonotype has more than one count but fewer than ten. V is TRBV30 and J is TRBJ2-7; 11 bases map to TRBD2. CDR3 length equals 14 residues. Germline V CDR1 and CDR2: GTSNPN, SVGIG (reference sequence). With 5 bases clipped from V and 4 bases from J, the junction kept 7 bases outside the gene matches. CDR3 DNA: TGTGCCTGGGGGGGGTCTAGCGGGAGGTACGAGCAGTACTTC. This codes for CAWGGSSGRYEQYF. The whole variable domain, filled in from reference TRBV30 and TRBJ2-7, reads SQTIHQWPATLVQPVGSPLSLECTVEGTSNPNLYWYRQAAGRGLQLLFYSVGIGQISSEVPQNLSASRPQDRQFILSSKKLLLSDSGFYLCAWGGSSGRYEQYFGPGTRLTVT.

The V gene is TRBV2, the J gene TRBJ2-2; the D is unclear. V lost 6 bases and J 5 bases, leaving 10 bases between the germline ends. The CDR3 runs to 13 residues. Germline V gene lookup returns CDR1 SNHLY and CDR2 FYNNEI. The CDR3 DNA reads as TGTGCCAGCAGGGGCGCAGTTACCGGGGAGCTGTTTTTT. Amino acids: CASRGAVTGELFF. The variable domain in full, completed from reference TRBV2 and TRBJ2-2, reads EPEVTQTPSHQVTQMGQEVILRCVPISNHLYFYWYRQILGQKVEFLVSFYNNEISEKSEIFDDQFSVERPDGSNFTLKIRSTKLEDSAMYFCASRGAVTGELFFGEGSRLTVL.

This chain links TRBV30 with TRBJ2-3; no firm D call. CDR3 length: 14 amino acids. V lost 2 bases and J 4 bases, leaving 13 bases between the germline ends. From germline, CDR1 is GTSNPN and CDR2 SVGIG (reference sequence). CDR3 sequence: CAWSLLERSDTQYF. Written as DNA, the CDR3 is TGTGCCTGGAGTCTCCTAGAACGCTCAGATACGCAGTATTTT.

There are a few counts of this clonotype. V is TRBV12-3 or TRBV12-4 and J is TRBJ2-7; no definite D call. This CDR3 is built from 14 residues. V was trimmed by 3 bases and J by 0 bases, leaving 9 bases between them. In nucleotides, the CDR3 is TGTGCCAGCAGTTTTCAGGTCCTCTCCTACGAGCAGTACTTC. Translated, it gives CASSFQVLSYEQYF.

The rearrangement joins TRBV7-6 to TRBJ2-3, with D possibly TRBD1 on 5 matching bases. The CDR3 is 13 amino acids. In germline, CDR1 is SGHVS, CDR2 FNYEAQ. The V and J ends lost 5 bases and 7 bases respectively, with 13 bases between them. The CDR3 DNA sequence: TGTGCCAGCAGCGTCCGGACAATGAATACGCAGTATTTT. This encodes CASSVRTMNTQYF. Full variable domain (remainder filled in from reference TRBV7-6 and TRBJ2-3): GAGVSQSPRYKVTKRGQDVALRCDPISGHVSLYWYRQALGQGPEFLTYFNYEAQQDKSGLPNDRFSAERPEGSISTLTIQRTEQRDSAMYRCASSVRTMNTQYFGPGTRLTVL.

The chain combines TRBV7-4 with TRBJ1-6; 8 bases are a match to TRBD1. The CDR3 has 15 residues. The ends lost 5 bases at V and 7 bases at J; junction bases unmatched: 7. Germline V gene sequence: CDR1 SGHVT, CDR2 SQSDAQ. The CDR3, as DNA: TGTGCCAGCAGCGCGGACAGGGTACAGAATTCACCCCTCCACTTT. Amino acids: CASSADRVQNSPLHF. Variable domain in full (rest from reference TRBV7-4 and TRBJ1-6): GAGVSQSPRYKVAKRGRDVALRCDSISGHVTLYWYRQTLGQGSEVLTYSQSDAQRDKSGRPSGRFSAERPERSVSTLKIQRTEQGDSAVYLCASSADRVQNSPLHFGNGTRLTVT.

This clonotype has at least ten counts. The gene calls are TRBV6-5 and TRBJ2-1, with 8 bases aligning to TRBD1. The CDR3 has 14 amino acids. Germline loops: CDR1 MNHEY, CDR2 SVGAGI. V lost 5 bases to trimming and J lost 6 bases; unmatched junction nucleotides: 6. CDR3 bases: TGTGCCAGCAGTAAAACAGGGGGTCTCAATGAGCAGTTCTTC. Translating it yields CASSKTGGLNEQFF.

The chain uses TRBV11-2 and TRBJ2-6; perhaps TRBD1 as D (5 bases). There are 15 residues in the CDR3. Trimming left V 3 bases short and J 4 bases short, with 10 bases between. The germline V gene encodes CDR1 SGHAT and CDR2 FQNNGV. The chain's CDR3 is CASSFDSLGANVLTF. CDR3 DNA sequence: TGTGCCAGCAGCTTTGACAGTTTGGGGGCCAACGTCCTGACTTTC.

This clonotype occurred many times. The chain joins TRBV15 to TRBJ2-1; 7 nucleotides line up with TRBD2. J lost 10 bases, V lost 3 bases, and 6 bases had no gene match. CDR3 size: 13 residues. Germline lookup yields CDR1 LNHNV and CDR2 YYDKDF (reference sequence). The CDR3 DNA is TGTGCCACCAGCAGGATACTAGCGCGAGAGCAGTTCTTC. The encoded protein is CATSRILAREQFF.

V gene TRBV7-8 combines with J gene TRBJ2-7; D is uncertain. Germline loops: CDR1 SGHVS, CDR2 FQNEAQ. V was trimmed by 5 bases and J by 0 bases, leaving 11 bases between them. The CDR3 contains 14 residues. CDR3 loop: CASSGSINSYEQYF. The CDR3 nucleotides read TGTGCCAGCAGCGGGTCCATCAACTCCTACGAGCAGTACTTC.

This clonotype is judged medium-sized. V and J are TRBV20-1 and TRBJ1-1; 7 nucleotides line up with TRBD1. Losses at the gene ends were 3 bases for V and 3 bases for J; bases not matched to a gene: 4. The CDR3 is made up of 13 amino acids. The V gene's germline CDR1 is DFQATT and CDR2 SNEGSKA (reference sequence). In DNA, the CDR3 is TGCAGTGCTAGCCCCAGGGGGTACACTGAAGCTTTCTTT. It specifies CSASPRGYTEAFF.

This clonotype was seen only a few times. The chain has TRBV20-1 and TRBJ2-1, with TRBD2 identical over 7 bases. V shed 0 bases, J shed 3 bases, and the junction held 5 bases outside the gene matches. This CDR3 is built from 15 residues. Germline CDR1 reads DFQATT; CDR2 reads SNEGSKA (reference sequence). The CDR3 is CSARDGLADYNEQFF. The CDR3 region has the DNA TGCAGTGCTAGAGATGGGCTAGCGGACTACAATGAGCAGTTCTTC.

V and J are TRBV12-3 or TRBV12-4 and TRBJ2-1; D ambiguous. V lost 1 base to trimming and J lost 4 bases, with 14 bases between them. There are 16 residues in the CDR3. The CDR3 bases are TGTGCCAGCAGTTTAGGACGAGACCCAATTTACAATGAGCAGTTCTTC. Translated: CASSLGRDPIYNEQFF.